The rows below give T cell receptor beta chains drawn from one sample of a study of T cells in Graves' hyperthyroidism and ophthalmopathy. TCRdb reanalysed the multiplex PCR reads using MiXCR and keeps one entry per CDR3 protein. The profile shows hundreds of thousands of distinct CDR3 sequences, 15% of them singletons. What was sequenced was blood. Receptors originate from a woman under 40 with Graves' hyperthyroidism. CDR3s include the opening cysteine and the closing phenylalanine or tryptophan. Fields, in order: V gene, J gene, D gene, clone size, CDR3 DNA, CDR3 protein. The D gene is left open where the match is weak. Clone size appears in some rows only: once, few, many, or a class for an expanded clone.

v_gene: TRBV12-3/TRBV12-4
j_gene: TRBJ2-1
d_gene: .
abundance: many
CDR3nt: TGTGCCAGCAGTTTCGCTCACAATGAGCAGTTCTTC
CDR3aa: CASSFAHNEQFF

v_gene: TRBV3-1
j_gene: TRBJ2-7
d_gene: TRBD1
abundance: .
CDR3nt: TGTGCCAGCAGCCAAGATGAAACAGGGGGCGTTTACGAGCAGTACTTC
CDR3aa: CASSQDETGGVYEQYF

v_gene: TRBV27
j_gene: TRBJ2-7
d_gene: .
abundance: many
CDR3nt: TGTGCCAGCAGTTTGGTCAACTCCTACGAGCAGTACTTC
CDR3aa: CASSLVNSYEQYF

v_gene: TRBV7-2
j_gene: TRBJ2-2
d_gene: TRBD2
abundance: once
CDR3nt: TGTGCCAGCAGCTCGGGACTAGCGGGAGTTAGGAACACCGGGGAGCTGTTTTTT
CDR3aa: CASSSGLAGVRNTGELFF

v_gene: TRBV25-1
j_gene: TRBJ2-7
d_gene: .
abundance: .
CDR3nt: TGTACCAGCAGCCCTACTGAGGGGTCGCAGGAGCAGTACTTC
CDR3aa: CTSSPTEGSQEQYF

v_gene: TRBV19
j_gene: TRBJ2-7
d_gene: TRBD2
abundance: .
CDR3nt: TGTGCCAGTAGCTACACATGGACTAGCGCGTACGAGCAGTACTTC
CDR3aa: CASSYTWTSAYEQYF

v_gene: TRBV20-1
j_gene: TRBJ2-3
d_gene: TRBD2
abundance: many
CDR3nt: TGCAGTGCTGACGGGAAGCCAGCGGGAGGAGGCACAGATACGCAGTATTTT
CDR3aa: CSADGKPAGGGTDTQYF

v_gene: TRBV5-1
j_gene: TRBJ2-5
d_gene: TRBD2
abundance: few
CDR3nt: TGCGCCAGCAGCTTGGGGCTAGCGGAAGGAGGAGAGACCCAGTACTTC
CDR3aa: CASSLGLAEGGETQYF

v_gene: TRBV4-1
j_gene: TRBJ2-3
d_gene: TRBD1
abundance: .
CDR3nt: TGCGCCAGCAGCTCGACAGGGGCGAACACAGATACGCAGTATTTT
CDR3aa: CASSSTGANTDTQYF

v_gene: TRBV3-1
j_gene: TRBJ1-2
d_gene: TRBD1
abundance: few
CDR3nt: TGTGCCAGCAGCCAGAGAGGGGACAGCGAGGGCTACACCTTC
CDR3aa: CASSQRGDSEGYTF

v_gene: TRBV20-1
j_gene: TRBJ2-5
d_gene: TRBD2
abundance: few
CDR3nt: TGCAGTGCTCCCCATGGCGGGAGTGAGACCCAGTACTTC
CDR3aa: CSAPHGGSETQYF

v_gene: TRBV20-1
j_gene: TRBJ2-5
d_gene: TRBD1
abundance: .
CDR3nt: TGCAGTGCTAGCCCCGAGGGGGCGAGGGAGACCCAGTACTTC
CDR3aa: CSASPEGARETQYF

v_gene: TRBV2
j_gene: TRBJ1-1
d_gene: TRBD1
abundance: many
CDR3nt: TGTGCCAGCAGGGACAGGGGGCCCTGGACTACTGAAGCTTTCTTT
CDR3aa: CASRDRGPWTTEAFF

v_gene: TRBV9
j_gene: TRBJ2-4
d_gene: .
abundance: few
CDR3nt: TGTGCCAGCATCCAAGGGTTAGGGGCCAAAAACATTCAGTACTTC
CDR3aa: CASIQGLGAKNIQYF

v_gene: TRBV18
j_gene: TRBJ2-3
d_gene: TRBD1
abundance: .
CDR3nt: TGTGCCAGCTTTCTGGACAGGGGGCTATCAGATACGCAGTATTTT
CDR3aa: CASFLDRGLSDTQYF

v_gene: TRBV20-1
j_gene: TRBJ2-3
d_gene: .
abundance: many
CDR3nt: TGCAGTGCGCAGGGGGGGCAGATAAGAGATACGCAGTATTTT
CDR3aa: CSAQGGQIRDTQYF

v_gene: TRBV6-1
j_gene: TRBJ2-7
d_gene: .
abundance: .
CDR3nt: TGTGCCAGCACCGAGTCGCACCCGGCCTACGAGCAGTACTTC
CDR3aa: CASTESHPAYEQYF

v_gene: TRBV29-1
j_gene: TRBJ1-1
d_gene: TRBD1
abundance: .
CDR3nt: TGCAGCGGACAGGGGTTGGACACTGGAGCTTTCTTT
CDR3aa: CSGQGLDTGAFF

v_gene: TRBV28
j_gene: TRBJ2-1
d_gene: TRBD1
abundance: many
CDR3nt: TGTGCCAGCAGTTTCTCTAGGACAGGGCAGAATGAGCAGTTCTTC
CDR3aa: CASSFSRTGQNEQFF

v_gene: TRBV29-1
j_gene: TRBJ2-1
d_gene: .
abundance: many
CDR3nt: TGCAGCGTGTGGTTAAGGGGCGCTTGGCTGCCGAATGAGCAGTTCTTC
CDR3aa: CSVWLRGAWLPNEQFF

v_gene: TRBV3-1
j_gene: TRBJ2-1
d_gene: TRBD2
abundance: few
CDR3nt: TGTGCCAGTACCGGGACTAACCCCCACAATGGGCAGTTCTTC
CDR3aa: CASTGTNPHNGQFF

v_gene: TRBV6-2/TRBV6-3
j_gene: TRBJ2-7
d_gene: .
abundance: many
CDR3nt: TGTGCCACCTCACGACAGACAAAGACCTACGAGCAGTACTTC
CDR3aa: CATSRQTKTYEQYF

v_gene: TRBV2
j_gene: TRBJ2-5
d_gene: .
abundance: many
CDR3nt: TGTGCCTGCTTATATCGACCATCAGAAACCCAGTACTTC
CDR3aa: CACLYRPSETQYF

v_gene: TRBV5-1
j_gene: TRBJ2-2
d_gene: .
abundance: few
CDR3nt: TGCGCCAGCAAGGGGGACGGCCGTGCGAACACCGGGGAGCTGTTTTTT
CDR3aa: CASKGDGRANTGELFF

v_gene: TRBV7-2
j_gene: TRBJ1-2
d_gene: TRBD1
abundance: many
CDR3nt: TGTGCCAGCAGTAGCTACAGGGGCATGGGCTATGGCTACACCTTC
CDR3aa: CASSSYRGMGYGYTF

v_gene: TRBV9
j_gene: TRBJ2-5
d_gene: TRBD1
abundance: many
CDR3nt: TGTGCCAGCAGCGTCGGGACAGGTGAAGAGACCCAGTACTTC
CDR3aa: CASSVGTGEETQYF

v_gene: TRBV28
j_gene: TRBJ1-2
d_gene: .
abundance: many
CDR3nt: TGTGCCAGCAGTTTAACAGGAGCTCTCTATGGCTACACCTTC
CDR3aa: CASSLTGALYGYTF

v_gene: TRBV3-1
j_gene: TRBJ2-3
d_gene: .
abundance: few
CDR3nt: TGTGCCAGCAGCCCATTAAAACTACAGCTAGATACGCAGTATTTT
CDR3aa: CASSPLKLQLDTQYF

v_gene: TRBV5-1
j_gene: TRBJ2-7
d_gene: .
abundance: few
CDR3nt: TGCGCCAGCAGCCCGCCCCCAGTATACGACTCCTACGAGCAGTACTTC
CDR3aa: CASSPPPVYDSYEQYF

v_gene: TRBV20-1
j_gene: TRBJ2-3
d_gene: .
abundance: many
CDR3nt: TGCAGTGCTAGAGATCACCGGAGAAGCACAGATACGCAGTATTTT
CDR3aa: CSARDHRRSTDTQYF

v_gene: TRBV10-1
j_gene: TRBJ2-1
d_gene: .
abundance: .
CDR3nt: TGCGCCAGCAGTAGCCAAGGGGGTGCAAATGAGCAGTTCTTC
CDR3aa: CASSSQGGANEQFF

v_gene: TRBV3-1
j_gene: TRBJ2-5
d_gene: .
abundance: many
CDR3nt: TGTGCCAGCAGCCAAGCACAGGGGGGGAGGGAGACCCAGTACTTC
CDR3aa: CASSQAQGGRETQYF

v_gene: TRBV6-1
j_gene: TRBJ2-3
d_gene: .
abundance: many
CDR3nt: TGTGCCAGCATCTTGGCGGGACCCCCCACAGATACGCAGTATTTT
CDR3aa: CASILAGPPTDTQYF

v_gene: TRBV20-1
j_gene: TRBJ2-2
d_gene: TRBD1
abundance: .
CDR3nt: TGCAGTGCTACCCGTCCCGGGACAGGGAATACCGGGGAGCTGTTTTTT
CDR3aa: CSATRPGTGNTGELFF

v_gene: TRBV20-1
j_gene: TRBJ2-7
d_gene: TRBD2
abundance: many
CDR3nt: TGCAGTGTTACCACTAGCGGGAGCTACGAGCAGTACTTC
CDR3aa: CSVTTSGSYEQYF

v_gene: TRBV7-6
j_gene: TRBJ2-5
d_gene: .
abundance: .
CDR3nt: TGTGCCAGCAGCCCCCCCTTCTCGGAGTTCCAAGAGACCCAGTACTTC
CDR3aa: CASSPPFSEFQETQYF

v_gene: TRBV18
j_gene: TRBJ2-1
d_gene: TRBD2
abundance: many
CDR3nt: TGTGCCAGCTCACCAAGATTGGCTAGCGGATCCTACAATGAGCAGTTCTTC
CDR3aa: CASSPRLASGSYNEQFF

v_gene: TRBV11-2
j_gene: TRBJ2-7
d_gene: TRBD1
abundance: many
CDR3nt: TGTGCCAGCAGAGACCGGGACAGGGCCTACGAGCAGTACTTC
CDR3aa: CASRDRDRAYEQYF

v_gene: TRBV12-3/TRBV12-4
j_gene: TRBJ1-2
d_gene: .
abundance: many
CDR3nt: TGTGCCAGCAGTTCAGGGAAGGGCGGCTACACCTTC
CDR3aa: CASSSGKGGYTF

v_gene: TRBV9
j_gene: TRBJ2-1
d_gene: .
abundance: many
CDR3nt: TGTGCCAGCAGCGTAGGGTGGGATGAGCAGTTCTTC
CDR3aa: CASSVGWDEQFF

v_gene: TRBV10-2
j_gene: TRBJ2-5
d_gene: .
abundance: .
CDR3nt: TGCGCCACACAAGGCCCGCAAGAGACCCAGTACTTC
CDR3aa: CATQGPQETQYF

v_gene: TRBV27
j_gene: TRBJ2-7
d_gene: TRBD2
abundance: few
CDR3nt: TGTGCCAGCAGTACGTCTCTAGCGGGTGCGACCTACGAGCAGTACTTC
CDR3aa: CASSTSLAGATYEQYF

v_gene: TRBV19
j_gene: TRBJ1-1
d_gene: .
abundance: .
CDR3nt: TGTGCCAGTATTAAACAGGGTTCTCAAGCTTTCTTT
CDR3aa: CASIKQGSQAFF

v_gene: TRBV20-1
j_gene: TRBJ2-7
d_gene: TRBD2
abundance: .
CDR3nt: TGCAGTGCTAGAGATCCAACTAGCGTATTCTACGAGCAGTACTTC
CDR3aa: CSARDPTSVFYEQYF

v_gene: TRBV30
j_gene: TRBJ1-4
d_gene: .
abundance: .
CDR3nt: TGTGCCAGGAACCGCGAGGGTCGCGACGAAAAACTGTTTTTT
CDR3aa: CARNREGRDEKLFF

v_gene: TRBV3-1
j_gene: TRBJ2-2
d_gene: TRBD2
abundance: many
CDR3nt: TGTGCCAGCAGCCAGTGGGGACTAGCGGGGAACACCGGGGAGCTGTTTTTT
CDR3aa: CASSQWGLAGNTGELFF